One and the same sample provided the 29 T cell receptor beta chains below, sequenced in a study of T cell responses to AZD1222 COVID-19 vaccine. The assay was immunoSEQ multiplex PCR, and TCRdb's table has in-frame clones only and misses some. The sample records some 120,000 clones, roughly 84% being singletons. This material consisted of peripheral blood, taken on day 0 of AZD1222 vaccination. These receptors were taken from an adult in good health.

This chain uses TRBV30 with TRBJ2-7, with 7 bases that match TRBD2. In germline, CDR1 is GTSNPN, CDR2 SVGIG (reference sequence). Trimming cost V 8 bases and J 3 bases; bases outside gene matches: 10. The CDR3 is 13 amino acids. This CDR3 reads CAVGGPMGYEQYF. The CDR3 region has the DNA TGTGCCGTGGGAGGGCCCATGGGCTACGAGCAGTACTTC.

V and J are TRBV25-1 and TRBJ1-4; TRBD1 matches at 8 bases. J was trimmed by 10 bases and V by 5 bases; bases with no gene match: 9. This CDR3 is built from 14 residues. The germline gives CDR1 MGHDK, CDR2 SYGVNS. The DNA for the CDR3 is TGTGCCAGCAGTCCGACAGGGGTCAGCGGAAAACTGTTTTTT. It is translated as CASSPTGVSGKLFF.

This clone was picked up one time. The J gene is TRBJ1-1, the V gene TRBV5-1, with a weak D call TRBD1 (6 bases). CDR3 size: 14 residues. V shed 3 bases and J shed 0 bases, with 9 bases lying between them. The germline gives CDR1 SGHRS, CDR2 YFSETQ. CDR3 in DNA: TGCGCCAGCAGCTCGTGGACAGTGAACACTGAAGCTTTCTTT. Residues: CASSSWTVNTEAFF. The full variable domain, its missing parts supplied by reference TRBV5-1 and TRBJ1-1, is KAGVTQTPRYLIKTRGQQVTLSCSPISGHRSVSWYQQTPGQGLQFLFEYFSETQRNKGNFPGRFSGRQFSNSRSEMNVSTLELGDSALYLCASSSWTVNTEAFFGQGTRLTVV.

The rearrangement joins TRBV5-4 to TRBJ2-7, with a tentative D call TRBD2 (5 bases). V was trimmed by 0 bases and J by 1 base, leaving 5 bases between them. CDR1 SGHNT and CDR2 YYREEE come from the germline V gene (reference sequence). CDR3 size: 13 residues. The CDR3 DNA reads TGTGCCAGCAGCTTGGGGGAGTCCTACGAGCAGTACTTC. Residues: CASSLGESYEQYF.

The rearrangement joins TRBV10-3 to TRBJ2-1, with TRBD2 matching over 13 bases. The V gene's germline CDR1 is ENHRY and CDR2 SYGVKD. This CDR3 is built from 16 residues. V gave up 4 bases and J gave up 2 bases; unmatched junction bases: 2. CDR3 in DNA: TGTGCCATCAGTGGGACTAGCGGGAGCCCCTACAATGAGCAGTTCTTC. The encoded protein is CAISGTSGSPYNEQFF.

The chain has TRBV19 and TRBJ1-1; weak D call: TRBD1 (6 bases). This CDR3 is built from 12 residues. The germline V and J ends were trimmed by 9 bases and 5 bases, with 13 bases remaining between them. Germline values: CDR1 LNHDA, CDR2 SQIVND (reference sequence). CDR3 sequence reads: CASGQGRTEAFF. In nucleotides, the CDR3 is TGTGCCAGCGGGCAGGGGAGGACTGAAGCTTTCTTT.

The CDR3 DNA reads TGTGCCAGCAGCAAAGCGCTTCAGGGCGGGAGGGGGTTCTTC. It specifies CASSKALQGGRGFF. J is TRBJ2-1 and V is TRBV21-1; TRBD2 reflects the table's D call only, with no check against the DNA. TRBV21-1 is noted as a pseudogene. The CDR3 is 14 residues long.

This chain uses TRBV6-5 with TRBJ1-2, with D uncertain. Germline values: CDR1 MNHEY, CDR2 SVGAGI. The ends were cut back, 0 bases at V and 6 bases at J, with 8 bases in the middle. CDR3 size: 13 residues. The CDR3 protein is CASSYSHGNGYTF. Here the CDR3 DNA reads TGTGCCAGCAGTTACTCCCACGGTAATGGCTACACCTTC.

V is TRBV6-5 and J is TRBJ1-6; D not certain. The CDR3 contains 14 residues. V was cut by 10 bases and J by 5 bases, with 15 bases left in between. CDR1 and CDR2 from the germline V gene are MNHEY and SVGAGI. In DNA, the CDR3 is TGTGCCACCCTTCCTGGTACCGATAATTCACCCCTCCACTTT. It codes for CATLPGTDNSPLHF.

CDR3 nucleotides: TGTGCCAGCAGCGAGTACAGGGGTTCCGGGGAGCTGTTTTTT. This sequence encodes CASSEYRGSGELFF. V gene TRBV7-2 combines with J gene TRBJ2-2; TRBD1 matches at 7 bases. The CDR3 runs 14 residues. J lost 6 bases, V lost 5 bases, and 6 bases had no gene match. CDR1 and CDR2 from the germline V gene are SGHTA and FQGNSA.

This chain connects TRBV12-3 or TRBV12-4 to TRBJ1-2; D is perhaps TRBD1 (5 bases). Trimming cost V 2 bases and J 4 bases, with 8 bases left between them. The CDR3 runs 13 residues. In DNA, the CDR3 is TGTGCCAGCAGTTTATCGGGGACCTATGGCTACACCTTC. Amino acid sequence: CASSLSGTYGYTF.

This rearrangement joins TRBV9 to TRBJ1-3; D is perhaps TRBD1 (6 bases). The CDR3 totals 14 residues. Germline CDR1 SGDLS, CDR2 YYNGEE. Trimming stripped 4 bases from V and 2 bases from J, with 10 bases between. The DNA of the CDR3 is TGTGCCAGCAGCACTTCAGGGGCTGGAAACACCATATATTTT. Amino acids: CASSTSGAGNTIYF.

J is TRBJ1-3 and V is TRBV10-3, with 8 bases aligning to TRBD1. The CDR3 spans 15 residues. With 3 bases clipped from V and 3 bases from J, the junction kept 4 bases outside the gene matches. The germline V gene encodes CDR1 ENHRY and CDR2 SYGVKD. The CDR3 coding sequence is TGTGCCATCAGTGACTCGACAGGGGTTGGAAACACCATATATTTT. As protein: CAISDSTGVGNTIYF.

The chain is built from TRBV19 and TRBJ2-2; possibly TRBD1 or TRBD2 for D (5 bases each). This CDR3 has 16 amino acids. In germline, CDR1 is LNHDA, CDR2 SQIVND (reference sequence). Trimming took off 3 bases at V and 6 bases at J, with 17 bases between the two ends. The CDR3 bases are TGTGCCAGTAGTATGGGGGTGGTAGTGTCGGCCGGGGAGCTGTTTTTT. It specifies CASSMGVVVSAGELFF.

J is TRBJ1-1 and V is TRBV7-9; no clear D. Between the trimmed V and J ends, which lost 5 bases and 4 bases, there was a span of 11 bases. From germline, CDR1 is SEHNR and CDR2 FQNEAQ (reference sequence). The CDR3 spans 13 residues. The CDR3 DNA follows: TGTGCCAGCAGCGTGGTTTCTTCCACTGAAGCTTTCTTT. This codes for CASSVVSSTEAFF.

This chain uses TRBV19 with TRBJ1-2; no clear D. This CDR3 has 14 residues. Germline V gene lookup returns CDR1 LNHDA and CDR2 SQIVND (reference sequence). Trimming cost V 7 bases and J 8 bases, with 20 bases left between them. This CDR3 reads CASTELAEVGGYTF. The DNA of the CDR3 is TGTGCCAGTACCGAATTGGCAGAAGTGGGGGGCTACACCTTC.

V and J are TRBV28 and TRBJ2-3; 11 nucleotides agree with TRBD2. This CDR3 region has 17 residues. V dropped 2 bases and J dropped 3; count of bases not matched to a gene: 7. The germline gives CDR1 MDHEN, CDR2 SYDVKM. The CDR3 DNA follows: TGTGCCAGCAGTTTAGGTACTAGCGGGAGCAAGACAGATACGCAGTATTTT. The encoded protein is CASSLGTSGSKTDTQYF.

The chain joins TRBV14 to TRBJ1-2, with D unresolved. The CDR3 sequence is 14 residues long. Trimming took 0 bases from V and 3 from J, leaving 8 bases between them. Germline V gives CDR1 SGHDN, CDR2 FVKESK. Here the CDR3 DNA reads TGTGCCAGCAGCCAAGAGAGGCAGCACTATGGCTACACCTTC. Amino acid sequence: CASSQERQHYGYTF.

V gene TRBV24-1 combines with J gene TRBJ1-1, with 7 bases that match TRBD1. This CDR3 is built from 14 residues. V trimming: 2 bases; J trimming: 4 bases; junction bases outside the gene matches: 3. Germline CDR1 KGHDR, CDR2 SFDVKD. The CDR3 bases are TGTGCCACCAGTGATTCACAGGGGAGCACTGAAGCTTTCTTT. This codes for CATSDSQGSTEAFF.

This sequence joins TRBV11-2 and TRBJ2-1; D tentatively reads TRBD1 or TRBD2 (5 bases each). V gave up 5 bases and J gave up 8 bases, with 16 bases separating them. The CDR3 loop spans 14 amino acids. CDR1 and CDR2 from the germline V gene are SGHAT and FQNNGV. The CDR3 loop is CASSVGTGRDEQFF. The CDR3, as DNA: TGTGCCAGCAGCGTCGGTACGGGGCGGGATGAGCAGTTCTTC.

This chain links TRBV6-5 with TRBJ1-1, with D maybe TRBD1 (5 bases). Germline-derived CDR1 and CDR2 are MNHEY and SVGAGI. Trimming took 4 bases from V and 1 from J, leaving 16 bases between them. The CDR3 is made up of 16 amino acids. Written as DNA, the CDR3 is TGTGCCAGCAGTTCCCCGGGGGGTACCCCGAACACTGAAGCTTTCTTT. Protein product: CASSSPGGTPNTEAFF.

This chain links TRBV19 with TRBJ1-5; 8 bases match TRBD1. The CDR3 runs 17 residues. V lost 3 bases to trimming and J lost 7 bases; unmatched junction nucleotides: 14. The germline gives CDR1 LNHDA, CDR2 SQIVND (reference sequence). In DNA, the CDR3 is TGTGCCAGTAGTATTTATCCGGGCAGGGGGCAGAGACAGCCCCAGCATTTT. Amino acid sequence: CASSIYPGRGQRQPQHF.

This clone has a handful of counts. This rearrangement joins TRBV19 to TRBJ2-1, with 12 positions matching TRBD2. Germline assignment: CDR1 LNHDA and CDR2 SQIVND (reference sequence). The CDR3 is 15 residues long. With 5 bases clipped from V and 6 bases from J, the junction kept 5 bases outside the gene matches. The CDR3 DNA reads TGTGCCAGTAGTGTAGGACTAGCGGGACCCAATGAGCAGTTCTTC. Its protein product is CASSVGLAGPNEQFF.

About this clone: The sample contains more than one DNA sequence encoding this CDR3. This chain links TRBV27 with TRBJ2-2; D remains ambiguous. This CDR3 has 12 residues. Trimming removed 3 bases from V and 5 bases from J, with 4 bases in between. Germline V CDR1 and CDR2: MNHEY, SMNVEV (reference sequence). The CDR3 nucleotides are TGTGCCAGCAGTTTTGGTACCGGGGAGCTGTTTTTT. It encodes CASSFGTGELFF.

The CDR3 sequence: CASSDTVDSPLHF. CDR3 nucleotides: TGTGCCAGTAGTGATACAGTCGATTCACCCCTCCACTTT. This chain joins TRBV19 and TRBJ1-6; D unresolved. Trimming pared 5 bases from V and 8 bases from J, leaving 10 bases between. This CDR3 comprises 13 residues. CDR1 is LNHDA and CDR2 is SQIVND in the germline V gene (reference sequence).

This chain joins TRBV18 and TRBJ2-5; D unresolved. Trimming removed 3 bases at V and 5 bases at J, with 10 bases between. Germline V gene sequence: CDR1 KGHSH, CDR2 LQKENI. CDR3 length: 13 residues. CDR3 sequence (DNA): TGTGCCAGCTCACCGGGTCGCTCGGAGACCCAGTACTTC. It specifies CASSPGRSETQYF.

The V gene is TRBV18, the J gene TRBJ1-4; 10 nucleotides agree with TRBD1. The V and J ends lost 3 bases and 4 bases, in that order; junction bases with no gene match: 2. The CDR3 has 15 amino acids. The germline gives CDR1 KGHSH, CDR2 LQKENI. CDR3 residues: CASSPDRGLNEKLFF. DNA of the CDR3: TGTGCCAGCTCACCCGACAGGGGGCTTAATGAAAAACTGTTTTTT.

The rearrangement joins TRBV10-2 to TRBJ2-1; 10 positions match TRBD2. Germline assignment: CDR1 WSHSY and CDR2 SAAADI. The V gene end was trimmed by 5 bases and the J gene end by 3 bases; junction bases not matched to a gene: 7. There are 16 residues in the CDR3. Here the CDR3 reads CASSQMLAGVYNEQFF. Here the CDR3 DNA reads TGCGCCAGCAGTCAGATGCTAGCGGGAGTCTACAATGAGCAGTTCTTC.

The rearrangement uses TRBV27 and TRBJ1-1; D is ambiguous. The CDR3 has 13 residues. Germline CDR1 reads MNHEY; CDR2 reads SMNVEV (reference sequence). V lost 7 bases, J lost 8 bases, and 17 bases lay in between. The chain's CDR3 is CASNSNFNSEAFF. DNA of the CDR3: TGTGCCAGCAATTCTAACTTCAACAGCGAAGCTTTCTTT.